This record covers a single TCR beta chain. Its specific antigen is unknown. No base quality values were provided; no much bigger clone lies one nucleotide off. Two independent pathologists confirmed that the uninvolved adjacent lung, which was taken at least 2 cm from the tumor margin, was free of atypia. At diagnosis, peripheral blood, uninvolved tumor-adjacent lung and tumor were collected and were preserved as a mix of fresh-frozen and FFPE material. This sample is part of a study of T cells in localized non-small cell lung cancer (TCRdb year 2020). Regarding the complete study: T cell repertoires of fewer than 250 early-stage NSCLC patients were analyzed, with tumors being compared against uninvolved tumor-adjacent lungs. The cohort consisted of a few hundred treatment-naive NSCLC patients whose localized lung tumors had been resected. A mean age of around 66 years was recorded for the NSCLC patients, of whom around 140 were male and 85 to 110 were female.

Relative to germline, V is 0 bases shorter and J is 5 bases shorter, with 17 bases between their ends. Including the terminal cysteine and phenylalanine, the CDR3 comprises 16 residues. CDR3 DNA is the only sequence kept; it has 48 bases, read in frame from the first base. In the germline V gene, CDR1 corresponds to SGHNT and CDR2 to YENEEA. Summary of the overall study and its limitations: Since the design was exploratory, TCR variables were selected using unadjusted p-values with no false-discovery rate correction. Uninvolved tumor-adjacent lung showed the highest T cell clonality, higher than tumor, which suggests more focused antigenic responses in the adjacent lung. A median of 57 of the top 100 tumor clones turned up in the paired uninvolved adjacent lung, and about 28 of those clones also ranked among the top 100 of that same adjacent lung. Multi-region tumor sequencing was not performed, so intratumor heterogeneity could not be excluded. Longer overall survival was associated with higher T cell density in blood, whereas shorter survival was associated with higher clonality in adjacent lung.

TCR beta CDR3 regions were sequenced from DNA using the immunoSEQ Assay. The paper's data handling went like this. T cell density was computed as TCR beta template counts normalized to usable DNA estimated by amplifying housekeeping genes. Using the preseqR package, richness was estimated by extrapolating to 120,000 templates for tissue samples and 400,000 templates for PBMC samples. Clonality was defined by subtracting Pielou's evenness from one. Differential abundance testing on productive amino-acid clonotypes, with a minimum total count of 5 and an alpha of 0.1, was used to identify tissue-enriched TCRs. Repertoire overlap between compartments was quantified with the Jaccard Index and Morisita Overlap Index. TCR beta CDR3s were clustered by GLIPH together with public tetramer-defined viral CDR3s, and at least three viral sequences plus V-gene enrichment were required for viral motifs. Not all clones reach the TCRdb copy of this immuneACCESS table, which keeps in-frame sequences only. Checked studies attribute under half of the gap to unresolved V genes and leave the rest unexplained. V and J calls and clone size are those listed in that table; D and trimming were worked out from the DNA. This sample lists 2,600 or so clones; 21% were detected once. The top ten clonotypes cover approximately 11% of the sample.

The sample here was normal lung tissue next to the tumor, taken before any cancer treatment. The sequence links TRBV11-3 to TRBJ2-7; no D gene call is confident. The clonotype comes from a woman aged 35-70 years with stage I lung adenocarcinoma. CDR3 sequence: CASSLDGGPGRNEQYF. The base sequence is TGTGCCAGCAGCTTAGATGGCGGACCGGGTAGAAACGAGCAGTACTTC. The full variable domain, with segments outside the CDR3 supplied by the reference TRBV11-3 and TRBJ2-7 proteins, appears as EAGVVQSPRYKIIEKKQPVAFWCNPISGHNTLYWYLQNLGQGPELLIRYENEEAVDDSQLPKDRFSAERLKGVDSTLKIQPAELGDSAVYLCASSLDGGPGRNEQYFGPGTRLTVT.